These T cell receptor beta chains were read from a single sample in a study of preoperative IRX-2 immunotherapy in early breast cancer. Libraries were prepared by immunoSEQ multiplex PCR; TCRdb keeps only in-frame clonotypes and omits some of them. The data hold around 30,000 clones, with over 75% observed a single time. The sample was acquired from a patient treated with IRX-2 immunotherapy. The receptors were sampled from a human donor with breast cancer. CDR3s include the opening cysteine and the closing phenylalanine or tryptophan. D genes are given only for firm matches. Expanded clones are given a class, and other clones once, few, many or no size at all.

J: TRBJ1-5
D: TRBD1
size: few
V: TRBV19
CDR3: CASRWTGVNQPQHF
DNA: TGTGCCAGTAGATGGACAGGAGTAAATCAGCCCCAGCATTTT

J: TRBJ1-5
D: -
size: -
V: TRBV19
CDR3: CASSIVMGHSNQPQHF
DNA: TGTGCCAGTAGTATAGTAATGGGGCACAGCAATCAGCCCCAGCATTTT

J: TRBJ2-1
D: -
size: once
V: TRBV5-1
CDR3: CASSFDGDSYNEQFF
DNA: TGCGCCAGCAGCTTCGACGGGGACTCCTACAATGAGCAGTTCTTC

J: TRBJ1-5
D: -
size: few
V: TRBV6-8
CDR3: CASSQGSGNQPQHF
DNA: TGTGCCAGCAGCCAGGGGTCGGGCAATCAGCCCCAGCATTTT

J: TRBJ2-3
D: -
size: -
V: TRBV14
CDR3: CASSLTGPDTQYF
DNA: TGTGCCAGCAGCCTAACAGGGCCAGATACGCAGTATTTT

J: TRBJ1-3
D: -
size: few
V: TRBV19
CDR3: CASRVYSGNTIYF
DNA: TGTGCCAGTAGAGTCTACTCTGGAAACACCATATATTTT

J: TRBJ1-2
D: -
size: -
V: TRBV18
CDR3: CASSPPVSPNYGYTF
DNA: TGTGCCAGCTCACCACCGGTATCCCCTAACTATGGCTACACCTTC

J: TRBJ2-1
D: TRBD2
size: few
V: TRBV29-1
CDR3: CSVGDPSGRANEQFF
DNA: TGCAGCGTTGGGGATCCTAGCGGGAGGGCTAATGAGCAGTTCTTC

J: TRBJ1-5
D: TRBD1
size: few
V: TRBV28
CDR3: CASSSRDRGDQPQHF
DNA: TGTGCCAGCAGTTCCCGGGACAGGGGGGATCAGCCCCAGCATTTT

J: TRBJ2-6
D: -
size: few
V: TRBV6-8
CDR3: CASSIRTGSGANVLTF
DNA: TGTGCCAGCAGTATTCGGACGGGCTCTGGGGCCAACGTCCTGACTTTC

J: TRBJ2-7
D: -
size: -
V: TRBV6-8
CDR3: CASSYGGLPYEQYF
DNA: TGTGCCAGCAGTTACGGGGGACTGCCCTACGAGCAGTACTTC

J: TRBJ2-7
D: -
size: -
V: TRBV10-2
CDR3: CASVDPSYEQYF
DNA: TGCGCCAGCGTCGATCCCTCCTACGAGCAGTACTTC

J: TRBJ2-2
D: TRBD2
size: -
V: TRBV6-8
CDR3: CAIKGLAGLSGDTGELFF
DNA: TGTGCCATCAAGGGGCTAGCGGGACTGAGCGGGGACACCGGGGAGCTGTTTTTT

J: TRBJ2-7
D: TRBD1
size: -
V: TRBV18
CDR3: CASSLAGTGASLYEQYF
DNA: TGTGCCAGCTCACTCGCCGGGACAGGGGCCTCACTCTACGAGCAGTACTTC

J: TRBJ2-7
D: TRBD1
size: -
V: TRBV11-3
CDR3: CASSEGQGIPYEQYF
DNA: TGTGCCAGCAGCGAGGGACAGGGAATACCATACGAGCAGTACTTC

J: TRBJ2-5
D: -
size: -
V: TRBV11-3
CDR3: CASSRYFQTNSQETQYF
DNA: TGTGCCAGCAGCCGCTATTTTCAGACAAATTCCCAAGAGACCCAGTACTTC

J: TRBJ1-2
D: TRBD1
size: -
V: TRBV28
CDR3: CASSHGTGLVFYTF
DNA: TGTGCCAGCAGCCACGGGACAGGTCTCGTGTTCTACACCTTC

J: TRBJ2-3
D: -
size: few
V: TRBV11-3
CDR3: CASSLEGGNTDTQYF
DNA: TGTGCCAGCAGCTTGGAGGGGGGAAACACAGATACGCAGTATTTT

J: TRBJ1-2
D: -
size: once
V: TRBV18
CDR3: CASSPPARDGYTF
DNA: TGTGCCAGCTCACCACCGGCACGCGATGGCTACACCTTC

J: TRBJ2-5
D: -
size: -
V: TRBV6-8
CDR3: CASRDFLYQETQYF
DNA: TGTGCCAGCAGGGACTTTCTGTACCAAGAGACCCAGTACTTC

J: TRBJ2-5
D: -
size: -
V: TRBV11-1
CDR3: CASSFGTRVTGQETQYF
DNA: TGTGCCAGCAGCTTCGGAACTAGGGTCACGGGCCAAGAGACCCAGTACTTC

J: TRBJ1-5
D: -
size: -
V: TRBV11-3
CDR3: CASSILDGPRGPQHF
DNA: TGTGCCAGCAGCATACTGGACGGCCCCCGGGGGCCCCAGCATTTT

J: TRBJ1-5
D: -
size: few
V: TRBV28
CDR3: CASRSGVVNQPQHF
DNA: TGTGCCAGCAGGTCAGGGGTGGTTAATCAGCCCCAGCATTTT

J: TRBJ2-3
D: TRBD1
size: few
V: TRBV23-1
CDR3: CASYDRDPADTQYF
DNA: TGCGCCAGCTACGACAGGGACCCCGCAGATACGCAGTATTTT

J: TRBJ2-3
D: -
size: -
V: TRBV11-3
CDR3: CASSLTAVSTDTQYF
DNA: TGTGCCAGCAGCTTGACGGCCGTTAGCACAGATACGCAGTATTTT

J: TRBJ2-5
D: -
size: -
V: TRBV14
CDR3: CASSRITLTGRGETQYF
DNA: TGTGCCAGCAGCCGAATTACCCTGACAGGGCGGGGAGAGACCCAGTACTTC

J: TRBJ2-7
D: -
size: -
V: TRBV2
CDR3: CASSFPLRGRVPYEQYF
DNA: TGTGCCAGCAGTTTTCCCCTTCGGGGGAGAGTTCCCTACGAGCAGTACTTT

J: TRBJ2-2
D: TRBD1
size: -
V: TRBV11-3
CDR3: CASSRQGSAGELFF
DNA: TGTGCCAGCAGCCGACAGGGGTCGGCCGGGGAGCTGTTTTTT

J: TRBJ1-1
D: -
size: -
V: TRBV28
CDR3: CASSSPTFEAFF
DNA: TGTGCCAGCAGTTCGCCCACCTTTGAAGCTTTCTTT

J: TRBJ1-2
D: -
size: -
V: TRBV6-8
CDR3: CASSYRVSYGYTF
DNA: TGTGCCAGCAGTTACAGGGTCTCCTATGGCTACACCTTC

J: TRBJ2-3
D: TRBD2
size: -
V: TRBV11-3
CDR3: CASSRQGRTRTTDTQYF
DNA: TGTGCCAGCAGCCGCCAAGGGAGGACTAGAACGACAGATACGCAGTATTTT

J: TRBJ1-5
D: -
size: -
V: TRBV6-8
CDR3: CAIRAGDDQPQHF
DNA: TGTGCCATCAGAGCAGGGGACGATCAGCCCCAGCATTTT

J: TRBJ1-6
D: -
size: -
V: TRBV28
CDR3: CASSRRQDSPLHF
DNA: TGTGCCAGCAGTCGCCGACAGGATTCACCCCTCCACTTT

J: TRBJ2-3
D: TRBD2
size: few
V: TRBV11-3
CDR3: CASSRQRLAAYTDTQYF
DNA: TGTGCCAGCAGCCGCCAGCGCCTAGCGGCCTACACAGATACGCAGTATTTT

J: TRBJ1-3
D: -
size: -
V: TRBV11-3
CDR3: CASSRLETVGNTIYF
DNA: TGTGCCAGCAGCCGACTGGAGACAGTTGGAAACACCATATATTTT

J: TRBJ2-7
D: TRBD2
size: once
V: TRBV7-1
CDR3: CASSDRASGSVEQYF
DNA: TGTGCCAGCAGTGACAGGGCTAGCGGGAGTGTCGAGCAGTACTTC

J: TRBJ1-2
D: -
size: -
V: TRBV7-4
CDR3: CASSLRTERSGYGYTF
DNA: TGTGCCAGCAGCTTAAGAACCGAGCGCAGTGGCTATGGCTACACCTTC

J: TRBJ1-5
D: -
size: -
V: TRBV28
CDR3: CASSWGHNQPQHF
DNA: TGTGCCAGCAGTTGGGGGCACAATCAGCCCCAGCATTTT

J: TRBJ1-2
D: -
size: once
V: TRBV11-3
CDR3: CASSLNSGGDYGYTF
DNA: TGTGCCAGCAGCTTAAATTCGGGGGGAGACTATGGCTACACCTTC

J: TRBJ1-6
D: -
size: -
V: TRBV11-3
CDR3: CASSLSRGSSYNSPLHF
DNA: TGTGCCAGCAGCTTGTCTCGGGGGAGCTCCTATAATTCACCCCTCCACTTT

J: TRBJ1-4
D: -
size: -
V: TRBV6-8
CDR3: CASSYSHQGTEKLFF
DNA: TGTGCCAGCAGTTACTCACACCAAGGGACGGAAAAACTGTTTTTT

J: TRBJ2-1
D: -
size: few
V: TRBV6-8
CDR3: CASSLLLGNEQFF
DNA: TGTGCCAGCAGTCTCCTCCTAGGCAATGAGCAGTTCTTC

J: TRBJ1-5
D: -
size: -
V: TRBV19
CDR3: CASSMQGGRQPQHF
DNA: TGTGCCAGTAGTATGCAAGGTGGCCGCCAGCCCCAGCATTTT

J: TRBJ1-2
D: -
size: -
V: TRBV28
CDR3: CASSLKQSGTRYGYTF
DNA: TGTGCCAGCAGTTTGAAACAATCCGGGACACGTTATGGCTACACCTTC

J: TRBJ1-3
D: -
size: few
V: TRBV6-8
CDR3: CASRSNPGAAGNTIYF
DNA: TGTGCCAGCAGGTCCAACCCGGGGGCGGCTGGAAACACCATATATTTT

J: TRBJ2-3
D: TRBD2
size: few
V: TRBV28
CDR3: CASSSIAGSTDTQYF
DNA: TGTGCCAGCAGTTCCATAGCGGGGAGCACAGATACGCAGTATTTT

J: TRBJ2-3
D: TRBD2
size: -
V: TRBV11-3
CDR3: CASSLELAGRTDTQYF
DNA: TGTGCCAGCAGCTTGGAGCTAGCGGGGCGCACAGATACGCAGTATTTT

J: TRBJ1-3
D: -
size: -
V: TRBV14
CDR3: CASSQVEGVDNTIYF
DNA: TGTGCCAGCAGCCAAGTTGAGGGGGTAGATAACACCATATATTTT

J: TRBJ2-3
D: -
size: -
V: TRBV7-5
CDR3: CASSLMTSGGRSTDTQYF
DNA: TGTGCCAGCAGCTTGATGACTAGCGGGGGGCGGAGCACAGATACGCAGTATTTT

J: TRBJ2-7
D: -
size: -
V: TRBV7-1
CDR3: CASSVGHVRNEQYF
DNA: TGTGCCAGCAGCGTCGGACATGTCCGGAACGAGCAGTACTTC